This TCR beta chain derives from a study of T cell responses to AZD1222 COVID-19 vaccine. The CDR3 extends over 16 amino acids. CDR1 and CDR2 from the germline V gene are LGHNA and YSLEER. Deletions cut 0 bases from V and 3 bases from J, with 13 bases between. The assay was immunoSEQ multiplex PCR, and TCRdb's table has in-frame clones only and misses some. The data show roughly 180,000 clones, around 94% seen once. This clonotype was sampled from an adult who received the AZD1222 COVID-19 vaccine. The chain carries TRBV4-3 and TRBJ2-3; D might be TRBD1 (6 bases). The material was peripheral blood, obtained 28 days after the second AZD1222 dose. This chain's CDR3 is CASSQDRGLVTDTQYF. In nucleotides, the CDR3 is TGCGCCAGCAGCCAAGACAGGGGATTGGTTACAGATACGCAGTATTTT.